A selection of T cell receptor beta chains follows, all from one sample in a study of cytomegalovirus exposure and HLA in healthy donors. Clones were sequenced by immunoSEQ multiplex PCR, and TCRdb holds only the in-frame ones, with some missing. The sample includes tens of thousands of clones, roughly 71% of them seen just once. Sequencing was done on a sample of PBMCs. These receptors came from a man in his 70s in good health and CMV-seronegative. CDR3s include the opening cysteine and the closing phenylalanine or tryptophan. Each record gives: CDR3 DNA, CDR3 protein, V gene, clone size, D gene, CDR3 length, J gene. The D gene is left open where the match is weak. Rows may omit the clone size; those that give it use once, few, many or a size class.

TGTGCCAGCAGTGAACCGGACTTTGGAAACACCATATATTTT,CASSEPDFGNTIYF,TRBV6-1,.,.,14,TRBJ1-3
TGTGCCAGCAGTGACTCGGGACAGGGAGGTACTGAAGCTTTCTTT,CASSDSGQGGTEAFF,TRBV6-4,.,TRBD1,15,TRBJ1-1
TGTGCCAGCAGAAGGGGAACAGATACGCAGTATTTT,CASRRGTDTQYF,TRBV6-5,.,.,12,TRBJ2-3
TGTGCCAGCAGTCCCGGGACAAACTACGAGCAGTACTTC,CASSPGTNYEQYF,TRBV6-6,.,.,13,TRBJ2-7
TGCGCCAGCAGTGAGTCGACTAGCTCAAGTTACGAGCAGTACTTC,CASSESTSSSYEQYF,TRBV10-2,.,TRBD2,15,TRBJ2-7
TGTGCCAGCAGCCCATCCGGAGGGTACGAGCAGTACTTC,CASSPSGGYEQYF,TRBV14,.,.,13,TRBJ2-7
TGTTCCAGCAGCTCTTGGACTCCCACAGATACGCAGTATTTT,CSSSSWTPTDTQYF,TRBV7-9,few,.,14,TRBJ2-3
TGTGCCAGCAGTGCTAGGGGCTGGGCCTATTATAGCTCTGGGGCCAACGTCCTGACTTTC,CASSARGWAYYSSGANVLTF,TRBV28,once,.,20,TRBJ2-6
TGTGCCAGCATATATGGGCAGGCGAACACCGGGGAGCTGTTTTTT,CASIYGQANTGELFF,TRBV6-6,.,.,15,TRBJ2-2
TGTGCCTGGAGTCTCGGACAGGGAAACACCATATATTTT,CAWSLGQGNTIYF,TRBV30,few,.,13,TRBJ1-3
TGCGCCAGCAGCCACGGGACAGGGGGCGACTATGGCTACACCTTC,CASSHGTGGDYGYTF,TRBV4-3,many,TRBD1,15,TRBJ1-2
TGCGCCAGCAGTACAAAACCGCTGCCGGGACAGGGGCAAGAGACCCAGTACTTC,CASSTKPLPGQGQETQYF,TRBV10-2,once,TRBD1,18,TRBJ2-5
TGTGCCAGCAGCGTAGGCGGGGGGGCAGATACGCAGTATTTT,CASSVGGGADTQYF,TRBV9,.,TRBD2,14,TRBJ2-3
TGTGCCAGCAGCTTAGCGCGGAACACTGAAGCTTTCTTT,CASSLARNTEAFF,TRBV11-3,.,.,13,TRBJ1-1
TGTGCCAGCAGGGTCGCGGGGGCCGAAGAAAAACTGTTTTTT,CASRVAGAEEKLFF,TRBV7-9,.,.,14,TRBJ1-4
TGCGCCAGCAGCCCTGGATCGGGGGTGCACATTCAGTACTTC,CASSPGSGVHIQYF,TRBV5-1,.,.,14,TRBJ2-4
TGTGCCAGTAGTAGGGGGACAGGGAGGAGCCACGAGCAGTACTTC,CASSRGTGRSHEQYF,TRBV19,.,TRBD1,15,TRBJ2-7
TGTGCCAGCAGCAATCGAGGACAGGGGGCGCTTGCTTTCTTT,CASSNRGQGALAFF,TRBV7-9,.,TRBD1,14,TRBJ1-1
TGTGCCAGCAGTGTCACAGAAGGGAACACTGAAGCTTTCTTT,CASSVTEGNTEAFF,TRBV6-5,.,.,14,TRBJ1-1
TGTGCCAGTAGTGCGGGACAGGGCTCTGGAAACACCATATATTTT,CASSAGQGSGNTIYF,TRBV19,.,TRBD1,15,TRBJ1-3
TGTGCCAGCGCTCAACAGGGTAGGGGTCAGCCCCAGCATTTT,CASAQQGRGQPQHF,TRBV2,few,.,14,TRBJ1-5
TGTGCCAGCAGAGATAGACTAGCGTCCTACAATGAGCAGTTCTTC,CASRDRLASYNEQFF,TRBV6-5,.,TRBD2,15,TRBJ2-1
TGTGCCAGCAGCTTCGTACACAGCAACACTGAAGCTTTCTTT,CASSFVHSNTEAFF,TRBV7-2,.,.,14,TRBJ1-1
TGTGCCAGCAGCACACAGAGTTTCTCCCAAGTAGCCCAGCATTTT,CASSTQSFSQVAQHF,TRBV6-5,.,.,15,TRBJ1-5
TGTGCCAGCAGTTTGGAGACAGGGTTCGGCTCCTACAATGAGCAGTTCTTC,CASSLETGFGSYNEQFF,TRBV28,.,TRBD1,17,TRBJ2-1
TGTGCCAGCAAGGGCCAGGGGGACAACACTGAAGCTTTCTTT,CASKGQGDNTEAFF,TRBV6-5,.,TRBD1,14,TRBJ1-1
TGTGCCATCAGTGGTGGACTAGCGGGAGTGGATGAGCAGTACTTC,CAISGGLAGVDEQYF,TRBV10-3,few,TRBD2,15,TRBJ2-7
TGTGCCAGCTCACCGATAGATGAGGCCCAGTACTTC,CASSPIDEAQYF,TRBV18,.,.,12,TRBJ2-5
TGTGCCAGCAGTTACGGACAGGGAGCCTATGGCTACACCTTC,CASSYGQGAYGYTF,TRBV6-5,.,TRBD1,14,TRBJ1-2
TGCGCCAGCAGCCAAGGGTTGGGGGCGGGCACCGGGGAGCTGTTTTTT,CASSQGLGAGTGELFF,TRBV4-1,.,.,16,TRBJ2-2
TGTGCCAGCAGTTACTCATCTAGCGGGAGTAATGAGCAGTTCTTC,CASSYSSSGSNEQFF,TRBV6-5,.,TRBD2,15,TRBJ2-1
TGTGCCTCAATGGGATGGGGTGGAGGTACCTACGAGCAGTACTTC,CASMGWGGGTYEQYF,TRBV11-2,.,.,15,TRBJ2-7
TGCGCCAGCAGCAAGGACAGATTGGGCTACACCTTC,CASSKDRLGYTF,TRBV5-1,.,.,12,TRBJ1-2
TGTGCCAGCATATCAGACAGGGGGTGGACCGGGGAGCTGTTTTTT,CASISDRGWTGELFF,TRBV2,.,TRBD1,15,TRBJ2-2
TGCGCCAGCAGCTTGGGAGGAGGTACGCAGTATTTT,CASSLGGGTQYF,TRBV5-1,.,.,12,TRBJ2-3
TGTGCCAGCAGCTTAGTGTCACAAGGAGACCGCGGCTACACCTTC,CASSLVSQGDRGYTF,TRBV7-9,once,.,15,TRBJ1-2
TGTGCCATCAGTGGACCCCGACCGGGACAGGACACAGATACGCAGTATTTT,CAISGPRPGQDTDTQYF,TRBV10-3,once,TRBD1,17,TRBJ2-3
TGTGCCAGCAGCTCAGGGACAGGACTCCCCTACGAGCAGTACTTC,CASSSGTGLPYEQYF,TRBV11-2,.,TRBD1,15,TRBJ2-7
TGTGCCAGCAGCTTTCTTAATGAGCAGTTCTTC,CASSFLNEQFF,TRBV11-2,once,.,11,TRBJ2-1
TGTGCCAGCAGTTTAGGGAGCTCCTATAATTCACCCCTCCACTTT,CASSLGSSYNSPLHF,TRBV27,once,.,15,TRBJ1-6
TGCGCCAGCAGCCACCCTCGGCAGCGGGGGGAGGGTGGCGGGGAGCTGTTTTTT,CASSHPRQRGEGGGELFF,TRBV4-1,few,TRBD2,18,TRBJ2-2